Shown below are 21 T cell receptor beta chains from a single sample sequenced in a study of blood T cell repertoires in COVID-19. Produced via immunoSEQ multiplex PCR; TCRdb's table is partial and in-frame only. Of some 150,000 clones in the sample, more than 70% are singletons; the top ten hold 1.5% to 2%. Specimen: peripheral blood. These receptors all come from a human donor in a cohort sampled during active COVID-19.

This clone has at least ten counts. This chain links TRBV5-6 with TRBJ2-7; D gene ambiguous. This CDR3 contains 13 residues. With 1 base removed from V and 0 bases from J, the gap between germline ends came to 5 bases. CDR1 and CDR2 (germline): SGHDT, YYEEEE. Here the CDR3 reads CASSLYSSYEQYF. The CDR3 DNA reads as TGTGCCAGCAGCTTGTATAGCTCCTACGAGCAGTACTTC.

This chain connects TRBV5-1 to TRBJ2-3; maybe TRBD2 (5 bases). The CDR3 totals 13 residues. The V gene lost 1 base and the J gene lost 4 bases, with 7 bases spanning the gap. The germline V gene encodes CDR1 SGHRS and CDR2 YFSETQ. The CDR3 DNA sequence: TGCGCCAGCAGCTTGTACGGGGCAGATACGCAGTATTTT. Its translation: CASSLYGADTQYF.

J is TRBJ2-3 and V is TRBV11-2; 7 bases map to TRBD2. Germline CDR1 is SGHAT and CDR2 is FQNNGV. The CDR3 has 16 amino acids. V gave up 1 base and J gave up 4 bases; unmatched junction bases: 8. CDR3 sequence: CASSLVGGGGADTQYF. DNA for the CDR3: TGTGCCAGCAGCTTAGTTGGGGGGGGAGGCGCAGATACGCAGTATTTT. The full variable domain, with the rest looked up from reference TRBV11-2 and TRBJ2-3, is EAGVAQSPRYKIIEKRQSVAFWCNPISGHATLYWYQQILGQGPKLLIQFQNNGVVDDSQLPKDRFSAERLKGVDSTLKIQPAKLEDSAVYLCASSLVGGGGADTQYFGPGTRLTVL.

The V call is TRBV11-2, the J call TRBJ2-5, with D perhaps matching TRBD1 (6 bases). V lost 5 bases, J lost 4 bases, and 17 bases lay in between. Germline V gene lookup returns CDR1 SGHAT and CDR2 FQNNGV. The CDR3 consists of 15 residues. CDR3 DNA sequence: TGTGCCAGCAGCCCCCAGGCCAGGGGTCTAGAGACCCAGTACTTC. It yields the protein CASSPQARGLETQYF.

V usage is TRBV5-1 and J usage is TRBJ2-5, with D tentatively TRBD1 (5 bases). The germline V gene encodes CDR1 SGHRS and CDR2 YFSETQ. Trimming stripped 7 bases from V and 3 bases from J, with 19 bases between. The CDR3 covers 15 residues. The CDR3 loop is CASAPRQYSKETQYF. The CDR3 DNA sequence: TGCGCCAGCGCCCCGCGACAGTATTCTAAAGAGACCCAGTACTTC.

This chain connects TRBV15 to TRBJ1-2; D ambiguous. The CDR3 runs 17 residues. Looked up from germline, CDR1 is LNHNV and CDR2 is YYDKDF (reference sequence). The V end was cut by 0 bases, the J end by 2 bases, with 16 bases between. The CDR3 bases are TGTGCCACCAGCAGAGATCTAACGAGCGACTGGAACTATGGCTACACCTTC. Translation gives CATSRDLTSDWNYGYTF. The whole variable domain, remainder taken from reference TRBV15 and TRBJ1-2, is DAMVIQNPRYQVTQFGKPVTLSCSQTLNHNVMYWYQQKSSQAPKLLFHYYDKDFNNEADTPDNFQSRRPNTSFCFLDIRSPGLGDTAMYLCATSRDLTSDWNYGYTFGSGTRLTVV.

The chain uses TRBV5-1 and TRBJ2-7, with 9 bases fitting TRBD1. Losses at the gene ends were 3 bases for V and 1 base for J; bases not matched to a gene: 5. Germline V lookup: CDR1 SGHRS, CDR2 YFSETQ. The CDR3 extends over 15 amino acids. The CDR3 DNA is TGCGCCAGCAGCTGGGGGGACAGGGCGTCCTACGAGCAGTACTTC. This sequence encodes CASSWGDRASYEQYF.

The chain links TRBV21-1 to TRBJ2-4; no DNA check was done on the table's D call, TRBD2. TRBV21-1 is assigned pseudogene status. The CDR3 length is 15 residues. CDR3 bases: TGTGCCAGCCACAGCCCACTAGCTTCGGATGACATTCAGTACTTC. Translating gives CASHSPLASDDIQYF.

The CDR3 is CASSNTGKGAPPGTDTQYF. CDR3 coding DNA: TGTGCCAGCAGCAACACAGGAAAGGGGGCGCCCCCAGGGACAGATACGCAGTATTTT. The V and J genes are TRBV21-1 and TRBJ2-3; TRBD1, as called in the table, went unchecked against the DNA. TRBV21-1 is labeled a pseudogene. The CDR3 extends over 19 amino acids.

V usage is TRBV11-1 and J usage is TRBJ1-1, with D unclear. V dropped 3 bases and J dropped 0 bases, with 8 bases sitting between them. Looked up from germline, CDR1 is SGHAT and CDR2 is FQDESV (reference sequence). CDR3 length: 14 residues. CDR3 region: CASSFEAVNTEAFF. The CDR3 DNA reads as TGTGCCAGCAGCTTTGAGGCGGTGAACACTGAAGCTTTCTTT.

This chain links TRBV19 with TRBJ2-1, with a weak D call TRBD2 (6 bases). The CDR3 is 16 residues long. V shed 5 bases and J shed 4 bases, with 18 bases lying between them. Germline V gene data show CDR1 as LNHDA and CDR2 as SQIVND (reference sequence). The CDR3 nucleotides read TGTGCCAGTAGTCCAACAAAGGGGACTCTATACAATGAGCAGTTCTTC. Translated, it gives CASSPTKGTLYNEQFF.

This clone showed up just a few times. The V gene is TRBV7-3, the J gene TRBJ2-2, with TRBD1 identical over 10 bases. V lost 10 bases, J lost 0 bases, and 11 bases stayed unmatched. Germline CDR1 SGHTA, CDR2 FQGTGA. The CDR3 is 17 residues long. CDR3 nucleotides: TGTGCCATACGGACAGGGGGTGTCCCCGCGAACACCGGGGAGCTGTTTTTT. Its translation: CAIRTGGVPANTGELFF.

This chain's CDR3 is CASTRLPAGEKLFF. The CDR3 DNA reads as TGTGCCAGCACTCGACTTCCCGCCGGCGAAAAACTGTTTTTT. The chain recombines TRBV2 with TRBJ1-4; D uncertain. V was shortened by 7 bases and J by 8 bases, with 17 bases between the two germline ends. This CDR3 has 14 residues. Germline-derived CDR1 and CDR2 are SNHLY and FYNNEI.

This clone occurred once. This sequence joins TRBV15 and TRBJ1-2; D not certain. The CDR3 runs 12 residues. V was shortened by 1 base and J by 8 bases, with 8 bases between the two germline ends. CDR1 and CDR2 from the germline V gene are LNHNV and YYDKDF (reference sequence). CDR3 region: CATSRGASGYTF. DNA of the CDR3: TGTGCCACCAGCAGAGGGGCTTCCGGCTACACCTTC.

CDR3 sequence (DNA): TGTGCCTGGAGTGTAGGGGTGAATGAAAAACTGTTTTTT. Protein sequence: CAWSVGVNEKLFF. J is TRBJ1-4 and V is TRBV30; D is possibly TRBD1 (5 bases). The germline V gene has CDR1 GTSNPN and CDR2 SVGIG (reference sequence). The CDR3 runs to 13 residues. V lost 0 bases, J lost 5 bases, and 7 bases lay in between.

The CDR3 region has the DNA TGCGCCAGCAGCCAAGATGGGACAGGGGGTTTGACCCAGTACTTC. Its protein product is CASSQDGTGGLTQYF. The chain couples TRBV4-3 to TRBJ2-5; 11 bases are shared with TRBD1. The CDR3 sequence is 15 residues long. The germline CDR1 and CDR2 sequences are LGHNA and YSLEER. With V trimmed by 0 bases and J by 7 bases, 4 bases remained unmatched.

The J gene is TRBJ2-7, the V gene TRBV7-2; 8 bases agree with TRBD1. This CDR3 is 14 amino acids long. The J segment lost 1 base and the V segment lost 5 bases, leaving 4 bases of the junction unmatched. CDR1 is SGHTA and CDR2 is FQGNSA in the germline V gene. CDR3 nucleotides: TGTGCCAGCAGCACCACAGGGGGGTCCTACGAGCAGTACTTC. It yields the protein CASSTTGGSYEQYF.

The chain joins TRBV4-1 to TRBJ1-1; D gene uncertain. The V gene's germline CDR1 is MGHRA and CDR2 YSYEKL. The V end was cut by 1 base, the J end by 3 bases, with 12 bases between. The CDR3 has 15 amino acids. CDR3 sequence (DNA): TGCGCCAGCAGCCAAGTATCTCAGGCTCACACTGAAGCTTTCTTT. This encodes CASSQVSQAHTEAFF.

This clone appeared a single time. The chain links TRBV10-2 to TRBJ2-3; 10 nucleotides agree with TRBD1. Trimming took 1 base from V and 4 from J; bases not matched to a gene: 8. The CDR3 runs 17 residues. Germline values: CDR1 WSHSY, CDR2 SAAADI. The CDR3 here is CASSELDRGNFADTQYF. The CDR3 DNA reads as TGCGCCAGCAGTGAGTTGGACAGGGGGAATTTCGCAGATACGCAGTATTTT.

The V and J genes are TRBV5-1 and TRBJ2-1; 7 nucleotides match TRBD1. CDR3 length equals 15 residues. V trimming: 1 base; J trimming: 4 bases; junction bases outside the gene matches: 5. CDR1 and CDR2 from the germline V gene are SGHRS and YFSETQ. The CDR3 nucleotides are TGCGCCAGCAGCTTGACAGGGGCCGTGTACAATGAGCAGTTCTTC. Translating it yields CASSLTGAVYNEQFF.

This clone was found once. V and J are TRBV10-3 and TRBJ1-5; D not certain. Trimming took 2 bases from V and 2 from J, leaving 7 bases between them. The CDR3 extends over 14 amino acids. Germline loops: CDR1 ENHRY, CDR2 SYGVKD. This chain's CDR3 is CAISEVPGNQPQHF. As DNA, the CDR3 is TGTGCCATCAGTGAGGTTCCCGGCAATCAGCCCCAGCATTTT.